Reported below is one T cell receptor beta chain. Its matching antigen is unknown. This specimen belongs to a study of identical twins. Findings of the study overall: These conclusions were based on statistical analysis (cross-sectional, not following the same donors). In cord blood, abundant beta clonotypes had fewer insertions; memory showed no trend.

Trimming pared 3 bases from V and 5 bases from J, leaving 13 bases between. The germline V gene has CDR1 DFQATT and CDR2 SNEGSKA (reference sequence). This CDR3 has 13 amino acids. Unique molecular identifiers were present on cDNA, and template switching added a universal primer site. TCRdb re-called the 5' RACE reads through MiXCR, storing one row per CDR3 protein. This table holds around 450,000 distinct CDR3 sequences, approximately 15% found once. The same sample was also studied in work on yellow fever vaccine responses in identical twins.

Sequencing was performed on CD4+ T cells sorted from blood. The sequence was collected from a woman aged 18-29 years in good health. V gene TRBV20-1 combines with J gene TRBJ2-5; unclear D gene. CDR3 protein: CSARRPGVETQYF. The CDR3 DNA follows: TGCAGTGCTAGGAGACCCGGTGTGGAGACCCAGTACTTC.